This T cell receptor gamma chain derives from a study of human gamma delta and Vdelta1 T cells. Study findings and constraints: Reportedly, Delta One T cells were polyclonal and broadly targeted acute myeloid leukemia.

This clone was seen a handful of times. As yet, its antigen is unknown. With V trimmed by 2 bases and J by 0 bases, 4 bases remained unmatched. The CDR3 runs to 14 residues. CDR1 is EGSNGY and CDR2 is YDSYNSKV in the germline V gene. TCRdb re-called the PCR reads through CATT. Of 4,000 to 5,000 gamma-chain clones listed, about 31% were seen once; the top ten hold roughly 3%. This TCR derives from a human donor in good health. Sequenced material: Vdelta1 gamma-delta T cells from blood grown in culture (DOT cells). The chain carries TRGV2 and TRGJ1 or TRGJ2. The CDR3 is CATWDEQNYYKKLF. The CDR3 DNA sequence: TGTGCCACCTGGGACGAGCAGAATTATTATAAGAAACTCTTT.